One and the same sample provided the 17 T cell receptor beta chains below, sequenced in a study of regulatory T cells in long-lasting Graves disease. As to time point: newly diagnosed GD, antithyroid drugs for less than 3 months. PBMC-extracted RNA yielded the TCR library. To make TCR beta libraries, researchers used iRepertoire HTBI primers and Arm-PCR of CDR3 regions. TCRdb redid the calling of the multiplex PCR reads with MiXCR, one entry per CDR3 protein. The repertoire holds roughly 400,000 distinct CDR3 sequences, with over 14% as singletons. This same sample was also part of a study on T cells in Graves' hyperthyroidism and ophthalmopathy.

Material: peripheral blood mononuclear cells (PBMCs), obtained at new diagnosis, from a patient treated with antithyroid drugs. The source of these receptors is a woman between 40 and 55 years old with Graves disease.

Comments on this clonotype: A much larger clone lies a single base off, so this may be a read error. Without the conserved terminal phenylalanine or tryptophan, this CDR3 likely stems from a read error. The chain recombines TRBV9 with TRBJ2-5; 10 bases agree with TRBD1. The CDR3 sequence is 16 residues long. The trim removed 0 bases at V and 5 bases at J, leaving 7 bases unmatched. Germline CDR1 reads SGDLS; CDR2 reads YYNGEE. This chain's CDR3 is CASSVAGTGDLETQYS. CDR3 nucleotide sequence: TGTGCCAGCAGCGTAGCCGGGACAGGGGATTTGGAGACCCAGTACTCC.

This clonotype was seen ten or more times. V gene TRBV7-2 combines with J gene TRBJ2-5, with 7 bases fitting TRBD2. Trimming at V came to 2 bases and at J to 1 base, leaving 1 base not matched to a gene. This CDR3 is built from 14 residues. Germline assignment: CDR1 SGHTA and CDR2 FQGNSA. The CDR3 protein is CASSLRTSQETQYF. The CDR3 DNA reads TGTGCCAGCAGCTTAAGGACTAGCCAAGAGACCCAGTACTTC.

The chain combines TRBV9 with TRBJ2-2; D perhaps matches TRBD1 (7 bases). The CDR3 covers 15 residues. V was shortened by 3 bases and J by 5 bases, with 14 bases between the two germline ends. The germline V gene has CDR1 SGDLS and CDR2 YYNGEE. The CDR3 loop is CASSEGAGGTGELFF. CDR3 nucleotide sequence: TGTGCCAGCAGCGAGGGGGCAGGGGGGACCGGGGAGCTGTTTTTT.

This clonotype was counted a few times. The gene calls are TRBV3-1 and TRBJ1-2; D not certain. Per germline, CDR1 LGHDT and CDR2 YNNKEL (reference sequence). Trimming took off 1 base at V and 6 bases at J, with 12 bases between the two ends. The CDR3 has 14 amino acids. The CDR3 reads CASSQGLGSDGYTF. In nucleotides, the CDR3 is TGTGCCAGCAGCCAAGGCCTAGGGAGTGATGGCTACACCTTC. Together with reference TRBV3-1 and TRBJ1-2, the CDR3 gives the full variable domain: DTAVSQTPKYLVTQMGNDKSIKCEQNLGHDTMYWYKQDSKKFLKIMFSYNNKELIINETVPNRFSPKSPDKAHLNLHINSLELGDSAVYFCASSQGLGSDGYTFGSGTRLTVV.

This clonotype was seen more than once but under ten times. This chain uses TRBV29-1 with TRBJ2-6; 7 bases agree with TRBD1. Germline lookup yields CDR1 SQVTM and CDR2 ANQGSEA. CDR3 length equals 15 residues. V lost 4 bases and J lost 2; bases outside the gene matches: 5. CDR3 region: CSVVEGGAGANVLTF. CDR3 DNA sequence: TGCAGCGTTGTTGAAGGGGGCGCTGGGGCCAACGTCCTGACTTTC.

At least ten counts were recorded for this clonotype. The CDR3 DNA sequence: TGCGCCAGCAGCTTGGAGGGACTAGACAATGAGCAGTTCTTC. Translated, it gives CASSLEGLDNEQFF. The rearrangement joins TRBV5-1 to TRBJ2-1; TRBD2 matches at 8 bases. Germline loops: CDR1 SGHRS, CDR2 YFSETQ. The J segment lost 5 bases and the V segment lost 0 bases, leaving 1 base of the junction unmatched. The CDR3 length is 14 residues.

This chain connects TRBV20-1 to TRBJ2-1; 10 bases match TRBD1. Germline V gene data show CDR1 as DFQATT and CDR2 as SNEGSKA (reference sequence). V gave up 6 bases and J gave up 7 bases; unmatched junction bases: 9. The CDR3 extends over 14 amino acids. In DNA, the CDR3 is TGCAGTGCCTTCCAGACAGGGGGCGCGAATGAGCAGTTCTTC. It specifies CSAFQTGGANEQFF.

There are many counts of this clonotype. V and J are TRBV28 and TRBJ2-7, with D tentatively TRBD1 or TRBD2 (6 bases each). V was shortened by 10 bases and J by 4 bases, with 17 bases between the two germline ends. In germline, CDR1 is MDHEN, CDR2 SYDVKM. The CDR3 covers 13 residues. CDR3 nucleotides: TGTGCCACCAAGGGAGGACAGCCTTACGAGCAGTACTTC. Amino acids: CATKGGQPYEQYF. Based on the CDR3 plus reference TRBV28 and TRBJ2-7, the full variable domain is DVKVTQSSRYLVKRTGEKVFLECVQDMDHENMFWYRQDPGLGLRLIYFSYDVKMKEKGDIPEGYSVSREKKERFSLILESASTNQTSMYLCATKGGQPYEQYFGPGTRLTVT.

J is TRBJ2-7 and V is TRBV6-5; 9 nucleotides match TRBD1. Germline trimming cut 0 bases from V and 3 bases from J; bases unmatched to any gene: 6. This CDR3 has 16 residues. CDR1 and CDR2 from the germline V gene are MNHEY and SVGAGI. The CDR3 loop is CASSYSTGQGRYEQYF. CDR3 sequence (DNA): TGTGCCAGCAGTTACTCGACGGGACAGGGCCGCTACGAGCAGTACTTC.

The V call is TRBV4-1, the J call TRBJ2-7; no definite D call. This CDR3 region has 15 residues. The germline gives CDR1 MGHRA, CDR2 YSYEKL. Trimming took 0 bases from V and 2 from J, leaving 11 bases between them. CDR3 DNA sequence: TGCGCCAGCAGCCAAGAGGGTTACTCCACCTACGAGCAGTACTTC. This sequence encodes CASSQEGYSTYEQYF.

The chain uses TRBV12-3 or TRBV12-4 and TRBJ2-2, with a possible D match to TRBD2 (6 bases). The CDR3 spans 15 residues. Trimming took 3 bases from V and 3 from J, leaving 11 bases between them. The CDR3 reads CASSFTGEDTGELFF. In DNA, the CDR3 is TGTGCCAGCAGTTTTACGGGAGAAGACACCGGGGAGCTGTTTTTT.

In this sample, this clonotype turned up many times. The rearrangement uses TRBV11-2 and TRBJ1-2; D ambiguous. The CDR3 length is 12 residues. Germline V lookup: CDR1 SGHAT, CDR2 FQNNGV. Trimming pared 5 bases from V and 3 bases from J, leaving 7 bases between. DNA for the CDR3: TGTGCCAGCAGCCCCTTGGACTATGGCTACACCTTC. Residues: CASSPLDYGYTF.

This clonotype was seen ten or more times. CDR3 DNA: TGCAGTGCTAGAGATCCGGGACAGGGGTCCTACGAGCAGTACTTC. It translates to CSARDPGQGSYEQYF. The rearrangement joins TRBV20-1 to TRBJ2-7; 10 bases are a match to TRBD1. This CDR3 region has 15 residues. Germline V gene data show CDR1 as DFQATT and CDR2 as SNEGSKA (reference sequence). V shed 0 bases, J shed 1 base, and the junction held 3 bases outside the gene matches.

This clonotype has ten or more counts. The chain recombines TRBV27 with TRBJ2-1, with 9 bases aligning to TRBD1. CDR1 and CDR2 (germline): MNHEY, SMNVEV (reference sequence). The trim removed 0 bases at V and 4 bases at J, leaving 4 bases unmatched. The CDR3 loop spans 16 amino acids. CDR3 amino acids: CASSLSGTGKYNEQFF. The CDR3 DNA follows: TGTGCCAGCAGTTTATCCGGGACAGGGAAGTACAATGAGCAGTTCTTC.

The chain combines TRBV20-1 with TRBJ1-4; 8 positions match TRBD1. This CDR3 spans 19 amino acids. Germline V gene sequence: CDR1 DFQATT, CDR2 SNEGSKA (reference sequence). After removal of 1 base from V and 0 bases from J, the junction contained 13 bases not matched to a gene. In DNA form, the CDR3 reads TGCAGTGCTAGAGTTCTCCGGGACAGGAACCCTGCAACTAATGAAAAACTGTTTTTT. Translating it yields CSARVLRDRNPATNEKLFF.

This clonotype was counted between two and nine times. CDR3 amino acids: CASSATIQPQHF. In DNA form, the CDR3 reads TGTGCCAGCAGTGCAACCATTCAGCCCCAGCATTTT. The chain combines TRBV6-1 with TRBJ1-5; D gene ambiguous. Germline loops: CDR1 MNHNS, CDR2 SASEGT. V was shortened by 4 bases and J by 6 bases, with 7 bases between the two germline ends. This CDR3 has 12 amino acids.

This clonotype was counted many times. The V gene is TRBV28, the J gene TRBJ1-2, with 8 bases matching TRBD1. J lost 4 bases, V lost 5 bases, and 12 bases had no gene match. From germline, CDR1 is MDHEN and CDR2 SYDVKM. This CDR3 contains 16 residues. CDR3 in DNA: TGTGCCAGCAGTCCCGTGGACAGGGTTGGGACCTATGGCTACACCTTC. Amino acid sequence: CASSPVDRVGTYGYTF.